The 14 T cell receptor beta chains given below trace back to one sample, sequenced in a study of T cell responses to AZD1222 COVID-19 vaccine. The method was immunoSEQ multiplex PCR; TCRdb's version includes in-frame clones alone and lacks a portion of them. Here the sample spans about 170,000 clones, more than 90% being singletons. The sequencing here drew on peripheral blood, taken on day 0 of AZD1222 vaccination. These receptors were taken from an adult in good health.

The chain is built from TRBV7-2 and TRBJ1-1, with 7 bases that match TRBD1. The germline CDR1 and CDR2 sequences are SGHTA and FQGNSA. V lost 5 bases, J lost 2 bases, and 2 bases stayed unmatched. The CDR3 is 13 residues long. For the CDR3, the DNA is TGTGCCAGCAGCGGGACAGCTAACACTGAAGCTTTCTTT. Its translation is CASSGTANTEAFF.

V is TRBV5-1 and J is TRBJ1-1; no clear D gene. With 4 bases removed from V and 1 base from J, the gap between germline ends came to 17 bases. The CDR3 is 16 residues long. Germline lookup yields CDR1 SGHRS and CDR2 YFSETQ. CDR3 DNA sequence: TGCGCCAGCAGCCTGGATCCTGCCTCCGGGAACACTGAAGCTTTCTTT. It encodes CASSLDPASGNTEAFF.

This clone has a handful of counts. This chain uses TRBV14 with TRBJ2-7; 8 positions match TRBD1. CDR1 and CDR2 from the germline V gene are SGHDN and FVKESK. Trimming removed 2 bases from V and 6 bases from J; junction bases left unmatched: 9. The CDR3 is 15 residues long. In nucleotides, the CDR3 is TGTGCCAGCAGCCAACAGACAGGGGTCCCTTTCGAGCAGTACTTC. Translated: CASSQQTGVPFEQYF.

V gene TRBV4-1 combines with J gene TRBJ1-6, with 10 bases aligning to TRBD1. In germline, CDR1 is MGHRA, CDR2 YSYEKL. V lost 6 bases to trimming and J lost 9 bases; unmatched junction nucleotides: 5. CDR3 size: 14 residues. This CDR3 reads CASSRDRGSSPLHF. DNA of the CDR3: TGCGCCAGCAGTCGGGACAGGGGCAGTTCACCCCTCCACTTT.

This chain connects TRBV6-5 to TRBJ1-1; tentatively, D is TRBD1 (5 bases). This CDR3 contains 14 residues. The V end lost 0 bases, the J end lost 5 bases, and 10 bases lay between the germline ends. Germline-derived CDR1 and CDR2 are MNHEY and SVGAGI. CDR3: CASSYSGRGTEAFF. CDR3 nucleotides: TGTGCCAGCAGTTACTCTGGTCGGGGGACTGAAGCTTTCTTT.

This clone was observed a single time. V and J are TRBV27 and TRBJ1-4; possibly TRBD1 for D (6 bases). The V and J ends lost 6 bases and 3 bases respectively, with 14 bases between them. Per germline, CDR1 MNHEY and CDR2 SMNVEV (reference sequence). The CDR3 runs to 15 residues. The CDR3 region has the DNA TGTGCCAGCAGGGACGCAGGGGCGGCTAATGAAAAACTGTTTTTT. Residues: CASRDAGAANEKLFF. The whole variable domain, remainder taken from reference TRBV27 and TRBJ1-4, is EAQVTQNPRYLITVTGKKLTVTCSQNMNHEYMSWYRQDPGLGLRQIYYSMNVEVTDKGDVPEGYKVSRKEKRNFPLILESPSPNQTSLYFCASRDAGAANEKLFFGSGTQLSVL.

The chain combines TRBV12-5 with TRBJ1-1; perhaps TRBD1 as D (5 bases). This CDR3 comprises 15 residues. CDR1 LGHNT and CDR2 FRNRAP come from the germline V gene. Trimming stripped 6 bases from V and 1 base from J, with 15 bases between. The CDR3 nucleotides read TGTGCTAGTGGCTCTCCCGGGACCGAGAACACTGAAGCTTTCTTT. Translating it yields CASGSPGTENTEAFF.

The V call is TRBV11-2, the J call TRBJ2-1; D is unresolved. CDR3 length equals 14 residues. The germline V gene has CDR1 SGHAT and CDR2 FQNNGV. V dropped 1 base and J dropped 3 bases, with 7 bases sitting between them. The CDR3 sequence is CASSLGLLYNEQFF. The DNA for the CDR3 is TGTGCCAGCAGCTTAGGACTTCTCTACAATGAGCAGTTCTTC.

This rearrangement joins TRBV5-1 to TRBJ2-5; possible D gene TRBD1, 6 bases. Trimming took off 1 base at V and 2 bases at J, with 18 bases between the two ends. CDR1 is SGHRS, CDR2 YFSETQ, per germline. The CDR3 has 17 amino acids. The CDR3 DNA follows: TGCGCCAGCAGCTTGTCGAGGTTTTCGGGACAACAAGAGACCCAGTACTTC. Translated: CASSLSRFSGQQETQYF.

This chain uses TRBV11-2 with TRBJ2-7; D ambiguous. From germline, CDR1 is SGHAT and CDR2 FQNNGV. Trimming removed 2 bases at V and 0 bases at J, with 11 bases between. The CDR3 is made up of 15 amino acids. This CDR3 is CASSLRSLFSYEQYF. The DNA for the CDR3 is TGTGCCAGCAGCTTACGGAGTCTCTTCTCCTACGAGCAGTACTTC. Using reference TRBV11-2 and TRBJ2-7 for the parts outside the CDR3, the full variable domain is EAGVAQSPRYKIIEKRQSVAFWCNPISGHATLYWYQQILGQGPKLLIQFQNNGVVDDSQLPKDRFSAERLKGVDSTLKIQPAKLEDSAVYLCASSLRSLFSYEQYFGPGTRLTVT.

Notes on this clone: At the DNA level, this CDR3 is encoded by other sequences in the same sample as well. This CDR3 reads CASSLAGQMNTEAFF. The CDR3 region has the DNA TGTGCCAGCAGCTTAGCGGGACAGATGAACACTGAAGCTTTCTTT. V is TRBV7-2 and J is TRBJ1-1; 7 bases match TRBD1. With 0 bases clipped from V and 0 bases from J, the junction kept 1 base outside the gene matches. This CDR3 is 15 amino acids long. Germline CDR1 is SGHTA and CDR2 is FQGNSA. Filled out from reference TRBV7-2 and TRBJ1-1, the complete variable domain reads GAGVSQSPSNKVTEKGKDVELRCDPISGHTALYWYRQSLGQGLEFLIYFQGNSAPDKSGLPSDRFSAERTGGSVSTLTIQRTQQEDSAVYLCASSLAGQMNTEAFFGQGTRLTVV.

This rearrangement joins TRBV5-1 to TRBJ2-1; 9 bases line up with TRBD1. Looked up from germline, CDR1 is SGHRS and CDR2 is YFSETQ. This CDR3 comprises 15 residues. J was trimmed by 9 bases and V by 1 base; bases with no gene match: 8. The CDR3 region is CASSLMGQGSFEQFF. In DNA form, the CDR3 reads TGCGCCAGCAGCTTGATGGGACAGGGCTCTTTTGAGCAGTTCTTC.

CDR3 coding DNA: TGTGCCAGCAGACGTCGGGCGGACTATCAGCCCCAGCATTTT. It codes for CASRRRADYQPQHF. The chain couples TRBV27 to TRBJ1-5; D is unclear. V was shortened by 6 bases and J by 5 bases, with 14 bases between the two germline ends. Germline CDR1 and CDR2: MNHEY and SMNVEV (reference sequence). The CDR3 totals 14 residues.

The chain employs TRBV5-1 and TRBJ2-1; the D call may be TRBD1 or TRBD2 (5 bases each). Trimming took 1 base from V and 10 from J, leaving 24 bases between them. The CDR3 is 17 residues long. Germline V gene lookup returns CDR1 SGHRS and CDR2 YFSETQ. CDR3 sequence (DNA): TGCGCCAGCAGCTTGCTGGAACAGGATTTGAGAGGAGGCGAGCAGTTCTTC. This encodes CASSLLEQDLRGGEQFF.